This TCR beta chain appears in the sequencing data of a study of preoperative IRX-2 immunotherapy in early breast cancer. Documented treatment: preoperative locoregional IRX-2 cytokine immunotherapy. Method: immunoSEQ multiplex PCR; TCRdb's copy keeps in-frame clones and lacks some. The sample lists around 34,000 clones; roughly 96% were seen once. CDR1 is MDHEN, CDR2 SYDVKM, per germline. The CDR3 loop spans 12 amino acids. Trimming removed 6 bases at V and 3 bases at J, with 8 bases between. The sequence derives from a human donor with breast cancer. The rearrangement joins TRBV28 to TRBJ1-1; D ambiguous. The specimen was taken from a patient treated with IRX-2 immunotherapy. The CDR3 sequence: CASSLIYTEAFF. The CDR3 bases are TGTGCCAGCAGCCTCATATACACTGAAGCTTTCTTT.